Each of the 18 T cell receptor beta chains below was sequenced from the same sample in a study of T cell responses to AZD1222 COVID-19 vaccine. Profiled with immunoSEQ multiplex PCR; TCRdb holds only in-frame clones, not every one. Here the sample spans approximately 170,000 clones, 75% to 95% being singletons. Sequenced here: peripheral blood, sampled on day 0 of AZD1222 vaccination. Receptors originate from an adult in good health.

The chain carries TRBV3-1 (or the pseudogene TRBV3-2) and TRBJ2-2; no reliable D call. The CDR3 length is 13 residues. Germline V lookup: CDR1 LGHDT, CDR2 YNNKEL (reference sequence). Trimming shortened V by 5 bases and J by 5 bases, and 9 bases separated the two germline ends. The CDR3 region has the DNA TGTGCCAGCAGCTCAGAGGTTACCGGGGAGCTGTTTTTT. Translation: CASSSEVTGELFF.

The J gene is TRBJ1-1, the V gene TRBV28; TRBD1 matches at 7 bases. The CDR3 covers 16 residues. Germline V CDR1 and CDR2: MDHEN, SYDVKM. After removal of 2 bases from V and 1 base from J, the junction contained 7 bases not matched to a gene. The CDR3 loop is CASSLRLTGRNTEAFF. DNA for the CDR3: TGTGCCAGCAGTTTAAGGCTGACAGGGAGGAACACTGAAGCTTTCTTT. The full variable domain, with the rest looked up from reference TRBV28 and TRBJ1-1, is DVKVTQSSRYLVKRTGEKVFLECVQDMDHENMFWYRQDPGLGLRLIYFSYDVKMKEKGDIPEGYSVSREKKERFSLILESASTNQTSMYLCASSLRLTGRNTEAFFGQGTRLTVV.

The rearrangement uses TRBV5-6 and TRBJ1-5, with TRBD1 as a possible D gene (5 bases). V was clipped by 1 base and J by 6 bases, with 14 bases between them. The CDR3 contains 15 residues. The germline V gene encodes CDR1 SGHDT and CDR2 YYEEEE. The CDR3 bases are TGTGCCAGCAGCTTGTATATTGCAGGGAGTCAGCCCCAGCATTTT. It codes for CASSLYIAGSQPQHF.

This chain joins TRBV11-2 and TRBJ1-3, with D tentatively TRBD1 (5 bases). The V and J ends lost 3 bases and 0 bases respectively, with 15 bases between them. CDR1 is SGHAT and CDR2 is FQNNGV in the germline V gene. CDR3 length: 17 residues. The CDR3: CASSFAQGMGSGNTIYF. DNA of the CDR3: TGTGCCAGCAGCTTCGCCCAGGGTATGGGCTCTGGAAACACCATATATTTT.

In its sample, this clone was seen once. The rearrangement uses TRBV19 and TRBJ1-2; TRBD1 is a possible D gene (6 bases). The V and J ends lost 1 base and 4 bases respectively, with 10 bases between them. The V gene's germline CDR1 is LNHDA and CDR2 SQIVND (reference sequence). This CDR3 contains 14 residues. Here the CDR3 DNA reads TGTGCCAGTAGTATAGCGGCAGGGGCCTATGGCTACACCTTC. Its protein is CASSIAAGAYGYTF.

The chain is built from TRBV10-3 and TRBJ2-7; possible D gene TRBD1, 5 bases. CDR3 length: 14 residues. Germline V CDR1 and CDR2: ENHRY, SYGVKD. Deletions cut 4 bases from V and 6 bases from J, with 16 bases between. CDR3: CAISAGWSGSEQYF. In nucleotides, the CDR3 is TGTGCCATCAGTGCAGGGTGGTCGGGCTCCGAGCAGTACTTC.

This chain joins TRBV11-3 and TRBJ2-3, with D possibly being TRBD2 (5 bases). Deletions cut 5 bases from V and 4 bases from J, with 19 bases between. Germline CDR1 is SGHNT and CDR2 is YENEEA. The length of the CDR3 is 16 residues. The CDR3 loop reads CASSADEEVSADTQYF. The CDR3 DNA sequence: TGTGCCAGCAGCGCAGACGAGGAGGTGTCTGCAGATACGCAGTATTTT.

The chain uses TRBV18 and TRBJ1-6; 7 positions agree with TRBD1. The CDR3 totals 19 residues. From germline, CDR1 is KGHSH and CDR2 LQKENI. V lost 3 bases to trimming and J lost 5 bases; unmatched junction nucleotides: 16. The DNA of the CDR3 is TGTGCCAGCTCACCCTCCGTACGTCTCCGGGACAGTCATAATTCACCCCTCCACTTT. It specifies CASSPSVRLRDSHNSPLHF.

This clone appeared a single time. J is TRBJ2-7 and V is TRBV29-1; D may match TRBD1 or TRBD2 (5 bases each). V gave up 4 bases and J gave up 7 bases, with 23 bases separating them. The CDR3 has 15 residues. Germline V gene sequence: CDR1 SQVTM, CDR2 ANQGSEA. The CDR3 loop is CSVVTTGTTAREQYF. CDR3 in DNA: TGCAGCGTTGTTACCACCGGGACCACGGCACGAGAGCAGTACTTC.

The V gene is TRBV11-1, the J gene TRBJ1-2, with D unclear. V dropped 5 bases and J dropped 3 bases, with 16 bases sitting between them. Looked up from germline, CDR1 is SGHAT and CDR2 is FQDESV (reference sequence). This CDR3 is built from 15 residues. CDR3 region: CASSQSPDGYYGYTF. The CDR3 DNA reads TGTGCCAGCAGCCAATCCCCCGACGGGTACTATGGCTACACCTTC.

The V call is TRBV24-1, the J call TRBJ1-5, with TRBD1 identical over 7 bases. The germline V gene has CDR1 KGHDR and CDR2 SFDVKD. The V gene end was trimmed by 5 bases and the J gene end by 11 bases; junction bases not matched to a gene: 11. The CDR3 contains 14 residues. CDR3 sequence (DNA): TGTGCCACCAGTGGGACAGGCCAGGCAGGGACCCAGCATTTT. As protein: CATSGTGQAGTQHF.

The chain has TRBV5-1 and TRBJ2-2; tentative D call: TRBD1 (5 bases). This CDR3 contains 14 residues. CDR1 SGHRS and CDR2 YFSETQ come from the germline V gene. Trimming left V 6 bases short and J 1 base short, with 10 bases between. The CDR3 DNA reads TGCGCCAGCAAAAGGCAGGGGAACACCGGGGAGCTGTTTTTT. Residues: CASKRQGNTGELFF.

This clone was detected only once. The chain joins TRBV21-1 to TRBJ1-4. TRBV21-1 constitutes a pseudogene. This CDR3 contains 16 residues. The CDR3 loop is CASSKAPGGRGEKLFF. CDR3 in DNA: TGTGCCAGCAGCAAAGCCCCAGGGGGGAGGGGTGAAAAACTGTTTTTT.

This rearrangement joins TRBV5-1 to TRBJ2-1; a possible D gene is TRBD2 (5 bases). The CDR3 covers 15 residues. Between the trimmed V and J ends, which lost 4 bases and 5 bases, there was a span of 16 bases. Per germline, CDR1 SGHRS and CDR2 YFSETQ. DNA for the CDR3: TGCGCCAGCAGCGTTAGCGTGAGGAAACACAATGAGCAGTTCTTC. Protein: CASSVSVRKHNEQFF.

The V gene is TRBV7-2, the J gene TRBJ2-7; 11 bases fit TRBD2. The CDR3 length is 16 residues. Germline values: CDR1 SGHTA, CDR2 FQGNSA. With 5 bases clipped from V and 1 base from J, the junction kept 7 bases outside the gene matches. The chain's CDR3 is CASSTTSGRKSYEQYF. In DNA form, the CDR3 reads TGTGCCAGCAGCACCACTAGCGGGAGAAAGTCCTACGAGCAGTACTTC.

The V gene is TRBV2, the J gene TRBJ1-5; D is unresolved. CDR3 length: 13 amino acids. Deletions cut 8 bases from V and 4 bases from J, with 12 bases between. Germline-derived CDR1 and CDR2 are SNHLY and FYNNEI. The CDR3 region is CASDIGGNQPQHF. The DNA of the CDR3 is TGTGCCAGCGACATTGGAGGGAATCAGCCCCAGCATTTT.

This chain links TRBV7-6 with TRBJ2-7; 7 bases align to TRBD2. CDR1 and CDR2 (germline): SGHVS, FNYEAQ. This CDR3 has 16 residues. Trimming cost V 4 bases and J 0 bases; bases outside gene matches: 9. In DNA form, the CDR3 reads TGTGCCAGCAGCTCTCTTCGGGGGAGGGGCTCCTACGAGCAGTACTTC. As protein: CASSSLRGRGSYEQYF.

The chain uses TRBV28 and TRBJ1-1; 8 bases are shared with TRBD1. V shed 5 bases, J shed 10 bases, and the junction held 9 bases outside the gene matches. In germline, CDR1 is MDHEN, CDR2 SYDVKM. This CDR3 contains 13 residues. The CDR3 DNA sequence: TGTGCCAGCAGTCTGACAGGGGTACGACCAGCTTTCTTT. This sequence encodes CASSLTGVRPAFF.